The source of this T cell receptor (beta chain) is a study of blood T cell repertoires in COVID-19. About the research overall: Some COVID-19 samples were acute and others convalescent; all came from the United States, Italy and Spain. T cells, B-cell-depleted T cells, or PBMCs provided the cDNA or gDNA that served as material.

In the authors' workflow: Scientists estimated how many nucleated cells there were by amplifying reference gene primers. Generated by immunoSEQ multiplex PCR, the TCRdb table keeps only in-frame clones and is missing some. The V and J calls and clone size were taken over from that table, and D and trimming were inferred from the DNA. The sample contains roughly 220,000 clones, roughly 86% of which appear only once. The CDR3 runs to 14 residues. Germline loops: CDR1 SGHTA, CDR2 FQGNSA. V was trimmed by 5 bases and J by 1 base, leaving 12 bases between them. The chain joins TRBV7-2 to TRBJ2-7; tentatively, D is TRBD2 (6 bases). Sequenced: peripheral blood. This sequence was found in a man in his sixties with acute or convalescent COVID-19. As DNA, the CDR3 is TGTGCCAGCAGCCCGCCCGGGGGTTCCTACGAGCAGTACTTC. Translation: CASSPPGGSYEQYF.